The TCR beta chain under discussion was sequenced for a study of identical twins. Unmatched junction bases numbered 11, after V lost 9 bases and J lost 11 bases. Germline V CDR1 and CDR2: SGHTA, FQGNSA. This CDR3 has 14 residues. Unique molecular identifiers were in the cDNA, with template-switch universal primer binding. MiXCR was run by TCRdb on the 5' RACE reads, yielding one entry per CDR3 protein. The table includes some 660,000 distinct CDR3 sequences, over 8.5% detected once. Only healthy Caucasians were enrolled as donors. This clonotype was seen a handful of times. The sample was also linked to a second study, of yellow fever vaccine responses in identical twins.

The sequence was obtained from a woman aged 18-29 years in good health. Sequencing was carried out using PBMCs. The V and J genes are TRBV7-2 and TRBJ2-1; TRBD2 agrees at 12 bases. CDR3 nucleotide sequence: TGTGCCAGAGATGACCTAGCGGGAGGGCCTAAGCAGTTCTTC. This encodes CARDDLAGGPKQFF.